This T cell receptor (beta chain) was identified during a study of blood T cells in healthy people across ages. Overall study results and limits: Roughly linear declines in TCR beta diversity per million T cells occurred with age.

On this clonotype: As yet, its antigen is unknown.

Those donating, healthy Caucasian individuals from Russia, were aged about 6 to 100. The use of a sample-barcoded 5' primer and a J-beta primer mix characterized a second PCR of about 7 to 12 cycles. Every cDNA was tagged by a template-switch adaptor with 12 random nucleotides. Using its own MiXCR run on the 5' RACE reads, TCRdb lists one record per CDR3 protein. This sample has about 1.1 million distinct CDR3 sequences; 35% to 45% occur once, and the top ten carry 13%. The CDR3 covers 15 residues. The V gene lost 5 bases and the J gene lost 2 bases, with 13 bases spanning the gap. Germline CDR1 reads SEHNR; CDR2 reads FQNEAQ (reference sequence).

This sequence originates from a man younger than 30 in good health. The rearrangement joins TRBV7-9 to TRBJ1-5, with D unclear. The sample was blood. The CDR3 is CASSLDLGRNQPQHF. In DNA form, the CDR3 reads TGTGCCAGCAGCCTAGACCTAGGGCGCAATCAGCCCCAGCATTTT.